A single count supports the clone carrying this T cell receptor (beta chain). The entry originates in a study of blood T cell repertoires in COVID-19. Turning to the study itself: Nucleic acid was either cDNA or gDNA, and it came from T cells, B-cell-depleted T cells, or PBMCs.

Germline V gene sequence: CDR1 MDHEN, CDR2 SYDVKM. V was pared by 5 bases and J by 4 bases, with 6 bases of the junction left unmatched. This CDR3 has 14 amino acids. Profiling relied on immunoSEQ multiplex PCR, and the TCRdb table lists in-frame clones only, not all of them. This sample yields 250,000 to 300,000 clones, of which 89% are seen a single time; less than 3.5% belongs to the top ten. The chain couples TRBV28 to TRBJ2-5; 8 bases line up with TRBD2. The sequencing sample was made of PBMCs or T cells enriched from blood (not recorded which). This receptor was obtained from a woman aged 50 to 65 who had been exposed to COVID-19. As DNA, the CDR3 is TGTGCCAGCAGTAGAGCGGGGGTGGGAGAGACCCAGTACTTC. This codes for CASSRAGVGETQYF.